This TCR beta chain was sequenced in a study of blood T cell repertoires in COVID-19. The overall study: The United States, Italy and Spain provided the acute and convalescent COVID-19 samples. Sources were T cells, B-cell-depleted T cells, or PBMCs; the material itself was cDNA or gDNA.

V shed 10 bases, J shed 8 bases, and the junction held 7 bases outside the gene matches. Germline V lookup: CDR1 SNHLY, CDR2 FYNNEI. This CDR3 contains 12 residues. In the original workflow: Cell counts per sample came from amplifying reference gene primers. The repertoire was sequenced with immunoSEQ multiplex PCR; TCRdb's copy has only in-frame clones and lacks some. V and J calls and clone size follow that table, whereas D and trimming were derived from the DNA. The sample holds 70,000 to 90,000 clones, over 65% seen once. The sequence derives from a human donor with acute or convalescent COVID-19. The donor label of this sample is uncertain. The J gene is TRBJ1-4, the V gene TRBV2; 7 positions agree with TRBD1. Input material: peripheral blood. The DNA of the CDR3 is TGTGCCACACAGGGGATTGGAGAAAAACTGTTTTTT. Its protein is CATQGIGEKLFF. The full variable domain, rest sourced from reference TRBV2 and TRBJ1-4, is EPEVTQTPSHQVTQMGQEVILRCVPISNHLYFYWYRQILGQKVEFLVSFYNNEISEKSEIFDDQFSVERPDGSNFTLKIRSTKLEDSAMYFCATQGIGEKLFFGSGTQLSVL.